Reported below is one T cell receptor (beta chain). Germline V gene lookup returns CDR1 SGDLS and CDR2 YYNGEE. This CDR3 contains 15 residues. Trimming removed 10 bases from V and 3 bases from J; junction bases left unmatched: 7. With 60 Vbeta and 13 Jbeta primers, the PCR was carried out. The table came from immunoSEQ multiplex PCR; TCRdb's copy has only in-frame clones and leaves some out. The sample contains approximately 140,000 clones, roughly 80% of which appear only once. These data are taken from a study of cytomegalovirus exposure and HLA in healthy donors. J is TRBJ1-6 and V is TRBV9; 10 bases are shared with TRBD1. The TCR comes from a female donor in good health and CMV-seronegative. Specimen: PBMCs. CDR3 sequence reads: CAPPGQGNYNSPLHF. The CDR3 coding sequence is TGTGCCCCGCCGGGACAGGGGAACTATAATTCACCCCTCCACTTT.